Following are 20 T cell receptor beta chains from one sample sequenced in a study of shared clonotypes between healthy human individuals. Method: immunoSEQ multiplex PCR; TCRdb's copy keeps in-frame clones and lacks some. The data show approximately 330,000 clones, less than 75% seen once. What was sequenced was memory CD4+ T cells sorted from blood. Subset meaning: CD45RA-negative fraction. The origin of the receptors is a man younger than 45 in good health.

This clone was counted only a few times. This sequence joins TRBV29-1 and TRBJ2-4; the D gene is possibly TRBD1 (5 bases). This CDR3 region has 12 residues. Germline-derived CDR1 and CDR2 are SQVTM and ANQGSEA. Trimming removed 6 bases from V and 3 bases from J, with 9 bases in between. This chain's CDR3 is CSVGLGKNIQYF. In DNA form, the CDR3 reads TGCAGCGTGGGGCTCGGCAAAAACATTCAGTACTTC. The variable domain in full, completed from reference TRBV29-1 and TRBJ2-4, reads SAVISQKPSRDICQRGTSLTIQCQVDSQVTMMFWYRQQPGQSLTLIATANQGSEATYESGFVIDKFPISRPNLTFSTLTVSNMSPEDSSIYLCSVGLGKNIQYFGAGTRLSVL.

The V and J genes are TRBV10-1 and TRBJ2-3; D tentatively reads TRBD1 or TRBD2 (5 bases each). Trimming stripped 7 bases from V and 2 bases from J, with 19 bases between. Per germline, CDR1 WNHNN and CDR2 SYGVQD (reference sequence). The CDR3 sequence is 16 residues long. In DNA form, the CDR3 reads TGCGCCAGCAAGTCCGGGGCGGTGGGACCCACAGATACGCAGTATTTT. Encoded protein: CASKSGAVGPTDTQYF.

The chain links TRBV2 to TRBJ2-5; D not certain. The germline gives CDR1 SNHLY, CDR2 FYNNEI. The CDR3 is 13 amino acids. Trimming removed 8 bases at V and 3 bases at J, with 13 bases between. CDR3 in DNA: TGTGCCAGCCGATGGACCCCAGAAGAGACCCAGTACTTC. Its protein product is CASRWTPEETQYF.

V usage is TRBV27 and J usage is TRBJ2-1; the match to TRBD2 covers 16 bases. The CDR3 is made up of 18 amino acids. Germline-derived CDR1 and CDR2 are MNHEY and SMNVEV (reference sequence). J was trimmed by 4 bases and V by 5 bases; bases with no gene match: 8. DNA for the CDR3: TGTGCCAGCAGTCCCCGGGGACTAGCGGGAGGGCTTTACAATGAGCAGTTCTTC. Its translation is CASSPRGLAGGLYNEQFF.

The J gene is TRBJ1-4, the V gene TRBV5-1; D might be TRBD1 (5 bases). V shed 0 bases and J shed 5 bases, with 17 bases lying between them. This CDR3 comprises 17 residues. In germline, CDR1 is SGHRS, CDR2 YFSETQ. The CDR3 region is CASSLASGATINEKLFF. In DNA form, the CDR3 reads TGCGCCAGCAGCTTGGCTTCTGGGGCCACCATCAATGAAAAACTGTTTTTT.

The CDR3 here is CASSPAQGYEQYF. In nucleotides, the CDR3 is TGTGCCAGCTCACCAGCCCAGGGTTACGAGCAGTACTTC. The chain is built from TRBV18 and TRBJ2-7, with D possibly being TRBD1 (5 bases). The V end lost 2 bases, the J end lost 4 bases, and 9 bases lay between the germline ends. The CDR3 spans 13 residues. CDR1 and CDR2 (germline): KGHSH, LQKENI.

The chain links TRBV28 to TRBJ2-1; 11 bases line up with TRBD2. The CDR3 spans 19 residues. Germline assignment: CDR1 MDHEN and CDR2 SYDVKM. With 3 bases clipped from V and 0 bases from J, the junction kept 10 bases outside the gene matches. The CDR3 DNA reads as TGTGCCAGCAGTTTGTCCGGACTAGCGGGCCAAAGCTCCTACAATGAGCAGTTCTTC. This translates into CASSLSGLAGQSSYNEQFF.

This clone appeared a few times. The genes are TRBV7-9 and TRBJ2-2; 9 nucleotides align to TRBD2. The CDR3 covers 16 residues. The V and J ends lost 4 bases and 3 bases, in that order; junction bases with no gene match: 6. Germline-derived CDR1 and CDR2 are SEHNR and FQNEAQ (reference sequence). The CDR3 is CASSWPGLAYTGELFF. Written as DNA, the CDR3 is TGTGCCAGCAGCTGGCCGGGACTAGCTTACACCGGGGAGCTGTTTTTT.

This clone occurred a few times. This chain uses TRBV19 with TRBJ2-2; 10 bases agree with TRBD2. J was trimmed by 1 base and V by 5 bases; bases with no gene match: 1. Germline V gene data show CDR1 as LNHDA and CDR2 as SQIVND (reference sequence). The CDR3 is made up of 15 amino acids. In nucleotides, the CDR3 is TGTGCCAGTAGTTGGACTAGCGGGAACACCGGGGAGCTGTTTTTT. Translating gives CASSWTSGNTGELFF.

The chain employs TRBV9 and TRBJ2-3, with D perhaps TRBD2 (6 bases). Between the trimmed V and J ends, which lost 0 bases and 2 bases, there was a span of 10 bases. Germline V gives CDR1 SGDLS, CDR2 YYNGEE. CDR3 size: 15 residues. CDR3 sequence reads: CASSVGGRYTDTQYF. DNA of the CDR3: TGTGCCAGCAGCGTAGGTGGGAGGTACACAGATACGCAGTATTTT.

The chain links TRBV6-1 to TRBJ2-5; TRBD2 is a possible D gene (6 bases). CDR3 length: 14 residues. Trimming stripped 6 bases from V and 2 bases from J, with 13 bases between. CDR1 MNHNS and CDR2 SASEGT come from the germline V gene. CDR3 bases: TGTGCCAGCAGAGTCGGAGGGAATCAAGAGACCCAGTACTTC. Its protein is CASRVGGNQETQYF.

The chain combines TRBV9 with TRBJ2-5; 8 bases map to TRBD2. The V gene's germline CDR1 is SGDLS and CDR2 YYNGEE. V shed 4 bases, J shed 0 bases, and the junction held 5 bases outside the gene matches. The CDR3 consists of 15 residues. Here the CDR3 DNA reads TGTGCCAGCAGCCCCATAGCGGGGCACCAAGAGACCCAGTACTTC. It yields the protein CASSPIAGHQETQYF.

This clone was seen only once. V is TRBV2 and J is TRBJ2-1, with 7 bases that match TRBD2. J gave up 9 bases and V 7 bases, and 9 bases lay outside the gene matches. Germline V gene data show CDR1 as SNHLY and CDR2 as FYNNEI. This CDR3 contains 13 residues. This CDR3 is CASMSDGRSEQFF. Written as DNA, the CDR3 is TGTGCCAGCATGTCGGACGGGAGGAGTGAGCAGTTCTTC.

This chain connects TRBV10-2 to TRBJ1-5, with 9 bases lining up with TRBD1. The CDR3 length is 15 residues. Trimming cost V 7 bases and J 2 bases; bases outside gene matches: 6. Germline loops: CDR1 WSHSY, CDR2 SAAADI. CDR3 in amino acids: CASTGQGKGNQPQHF. CDR3 coding DNA: TGCGCCAGCACCGGACAGGGGAAGGGCAATCAGCCCCAGCATTTT.

The rearrangement links TRBV28 to TRBJ2-4; unclear D gene. The CDR3 sequence is 14 residues long. Trimming pared 2 bases from V and 1 base from J, leaving 6 bases between. The germline V gene has CDR1 MDHEN and CDR2 SYDVKM. The CDR3 region is CASSLGSAKNIQYF. The DNA of the CDR3 is TGTGCCAGCAGTTTAGGGTCGGCCAAAAACATTCAGTACTTC. The full variable domain, with the rest looked up from reference TRBV28 and TRBJ2-4, is DVKVTQSSRYLVKRTGEKVFLECVQDMDHENMFWYRQDPGLGLRLIYFSYDVKMKEKGDIPEGYSVSREKKERFSLILESASTNQTSMYLCASSLGSAKNIQYFGAGTRLSVL.

About this clone: Mismatch with germline at one junction end may stem from a read error. The chain has TRBV7-9 and TRBJ2-1; 15 bases fit TRBD2. CDR1 and CDR2 (germline): SEHNR, FQNEAQ (reference sequence). The CDR3 is made up of 18 amino acids. The CDR3 nucleotides are TGTGCCAGCAGTTTAGGGACTAGCGGGAGGTACTCGAGGAATGAGCAGTTCTTC. It translates to CASSLGTSGRYSRNEQFF.

A single count supports this clone. The chain combines TRBV2 with TRBJ1-1; D not certain. Trimming pared 7 bases from V and 0 bases from J, leaving 9 bases between. This CDR3 is 13 amino acids long. From germline, CDR1 is SNHLY and CDR2 FYNNEI. The CDR3 here is CASTGELNTEAFF. Written as DNA, the CDR3 is TGTGCCAGCACGGGTGAATTGAACACTGAAGCTTTCTTT.

This chain links TRBV18 with TRBJ2-5; 7 positions agree with TRBD1. CDR3 size: 15 residues. Per germline, CDR1 KGHSH and CDR2 LQKENI. After removal of 3 bases from V and 2 bases from J, the junction contained 6 bases not matched to a gene. The CDR3, as DNA: TGTGCCAGCTCACCGGGACAGCCGATTCAAGAGACCCAGTACTTC. This translates into CASSPGQPIQETQYF. Looking up the rest from reference TRBV18 and TRBJ2-5 gives the full variable domain: NAGVMQNPRHLVRRRGQEARLRCSPMKGHSHVYWYRQLPEEGLKFMVYLQKENIIDESGMPKERFSAEFPKEGPSILRIQQVVRGDSAAYFCASSPGQPIQETQYFGPGTRLLVL.

This chain joins TRBV28 and TRBJ2-5; 8 bases fit TRBD1. Trimming cost V 6 bases and J 3 bases; bases outside gene matches: 6. The CDR3 consists of 14 residues. Looked up from germline, CDR1 is MDHEN and CDR2 is SYDVKM. CDR3 nucleotides: TGTGCCAGCAGCCCCTCGGACAGGGAAGAGACCCAGTACTTC. Translating gives CASSPSDREETQYF. The variable domain in full, with the rest retrieved from reference TRBV28 and TRBJ2-5, is DVKVTQSSRYLVKRTGEKVFLECVQDMDHENMFWYRQDPGLGLRLIYFSYDVKMKEKGDIPEGYSVSREKKERFSLILESASTNQTSMYLCASSPSDREETQYFGPGTRLLVL.

A few counts support this clone. J is TRBJ2-2 and V is TRBV7-3, with 8 bases identical to TRBD2. Germline V gives CDR1 SGHTA, CDR2 FQGTGA. The length of the CDR3 is 14 residues. V was clipped by 3 bases and J by 8 bases; unmatched bases: 5. The DNA of the CDR3 is TGTGCCAGCAGCTTCCAAGCGGGAGAGGGGGAGCTGTTTTTT. It specifies CASSFQAGEGELFF.